These T cell receptor beta chains were read from a single sample in a study of blood T cell repertoires in COVID-19. Sequenced by immunoSEQ multiplex PCR; TCRdb stores in-frame clones only, minus some. The sample shows under 250,000 clones, roughly 87% of them seen only once. The source material was peripheral blood. All receptors come from a man younger than 35 with active or convalescent COVID-19. CDR3s include the opening cysteine and the closing phenylalanine or tryptophan. A D gene is named only where the DNA matches it firmly. Clone size appears in some rows only: once, few, many, or a class for an expanded clone.

D	J	size	V	length	CDR3	DNA
-	TRBJ2-7	-	TRBV6-2/TRBV6-3	13	CASSPNPAYEQYF	TGTGCCAGCAGTCCCAATCCGGCCTACGAGCAGTACTTC
TRBD1	TRBJ1-1	-	TRBV2	15	CASSDPGTGETEAFF	TGTGCCAGCAGTGATCCCGGGACAGGGGAGACTGAAGCTTTCTTT
TRBD2	TRBJ2-2	-	TRBV9	14	CASKTSGNTGELFF	TGTGCCTCAAAGACTAGCGGGAACACCGGGGAGCTGTTTTTT
-	TRBJ2-3	-	TRBV6-2/TRBV6-3	20	CASSFSLRRQIYSSTDTQYF	TGTGCCAGCAGTTTCAGCCTCCGTCGACAGATCTATTCTAGCACAGATACGCAGTATTTT
-	TRBJ1-1	-	TRBV29-1	13	CSARGHQNTEAFF	TGCAGCGCCCGGGGACACCAAAACACTGAAGCTTTCTTT
TRBD2	TRBJ2-3	-	TRBV28	14	CASSSSPTSATTHF	TGTGCCAGCAGTTCATCACCGACTAGCGCTACCACGCATTTT
-	TRBJ2-3	-	TRBV2	12	CAARRDADTQYF	TGTGCCGCCCGGAGGGATGCAGATACGCAGTATTTT
TRBD2	TRBJ2-3	-	TRBV18	16	CASSPRIAGNTDTQYF	TGTGCCAGCTCACCACGTATAGCGGGGAACACAGATACGCAGTATTTT
-	TRBJ2-7	-	TRBV6-2/TRBV6-3	16	CASSSPGTYLLGEQYF	TGTGCCAGCAGTAGTCCCGGGACATATCTACTGGGAGAGCAGTACTTC
-	TRBJ1-5	-	TRBV6-5	15	CASSYSQGSNQPQHF	TGTGCCAGCAGTTACTCCCAGGGTAGCAATCAGCCCCAGCATTTT
TRBD1	TRBJ1-1	once	TRBV2	13	CASMGQGETEAFF	TGTGCCAGCATGGGACAGGGCGAAACTGAAGCTTTCTTT
TRBD1	TRBJ1-2	-	TRBV7-9	15	CASSSNRGDNYGYTF	TGTGCCAGCAGCTCCAACAGGGGTGACAACTATGGCTACACCTTC
TRBD2	TRBJ2-3	-	TRBV9	17	CASSVAATSGDLDTQYF	TGTGCCAGCAGCGTAGCCGCGACTAGCGGGGATCTGGATACGCAGTATTTT
-	TRBJ1-1	-	TRBV20-1	11	CSAPLYTEAFF	TGCAGTGCCCCTTTATACACTGAAGCTTTCTTT
TRBD1	TRBJ1-1	-	TRBV9	17	CASSAVRDRVSRTEAFF	TGTGCCAGCAGCGCCGTCCGGGACAGGGTAAGTCGAACTGAAGCTTTCTTT
TRBD2	TRBJ2-1	-	TRBV6-5	15	CASRIREGLDNEQFF	TGTGCCAGCAGGATACGGGAGGGCCTCGACAATGAGCAGTTCTTC
TRBD1	TRBJ2-7	-	TRBV4-3	15	CASSQEWGQAYEQYF	TGCGCCAGCAGCCAAGAATGGGGACAGGCCTACGAGCAGTACTTC
-	TRBJ1-5	-	TRBV5-1	13	CASSLGQGRPQHF	TGCGCCAGCAGCTTGGGGCAGGGAAGGCCCCAGCATTTT
TRBD2	TRBJ2-1	-	TRBV7-2	16	CASSRIAGGVYNEQFF	TGTGCCAGCAGCCGCATTGCCGGGGGGGTGTACAATGAGCAGTTCTTC
-	TRBJ2-5	-	TRBV7-2	15	CASSLGVAGKETQYF	TGTGCCAGCAGCTTAGGGGTGGCGGGGAAAGAGACCCAGTACTTC
-	TRBJ1-1	-	TRBV7-9	16	CASSLASGDPGTEAFF	TGTGCCAGCAGCTTAGCTTCGGGGGACCCGGGCACTGAGGCTTTCTTT
TRBD1	TRBJ1-2	few	TRBV15	15	CATSRGQGMIYGYTF	TGTGCCACCAGCAGAGGACAGGGTATGATCTATGGCTACACCTTC
TRBD1	TRBJ2-3	-	TRBV5-1	15	CASSTQGVATDTQYF	TGCGCCAGCAGCACCCAGGGGGTCGCCACAGATACGCAGTATTTT
-	TRBJ1-5	-	TRBV2	16	CASSAPPVHSNQPQHF	TGTGCCAGCAGTGCCCCTCCGGTTCATAGCAATCAGCCCCAGCATTTT
-	TRBJ1-5	-	TRBV27	15	CASSLSAGRNQPQHF	TGTGCCAGCAGTTTATCGGCAGGGCGCAATCAGCCCCAGCATTTT
-	TRBJ1-1	few	TRBV27	15	CASSFMGGVNTEAFF	TGTGCCAGCAGTTTCATGGGAGGAGTGAACACTGAAGCTTTCTTT
-	TRBJ1-4	-	TRBV10-3	13	CASQGQTNEKLFF	TGTGCTTCGCAAGGACAGACGAATGAAAAACTGTTTTTT
-	TRBJ1-1	-	TRBV10-3	15	CAISGGDASRGEAFF	TGTGCCATCAGTGGGGGGGACGCGTCTAGGGGTGAAGCTTTCTTT
TRBD1	TRBJ1-4	-	TRBV2	19	CASSTSGTGREATNEKLFF	TGTGCCAGCAGTACCTCTGGGACAGGCCGGGAAGCAACTAATGAAAAACTGTTTTTT
-	TRBJ2-3	-	TRBV5-1	16	CASSLAKVGLADTQYF	TGCGCCAGCAGCTTGGCCAAGGTGGGGCTGGCAGATACGCAGTATTTT
TRBD1	TRBJ2-7	few	TRBV29-1	16	CSVSGTGNQGSYEQYF	TGCAGCGTTTCCGGGACAGGGAACCAGGGGAGTTACGAGCAGTACTTC
-	TRBJ2-1	-	TRBV7-8	15	CASSHPEKAGNEQFF	TGTGCCAGCAGCCACCCTGAGAAGGCAGGGAATGAGCAGTTCTTC
-	TRBJ2-2	-	TRBV2	12	CARTGYTGELFF	TGTGCCAGAACAGGATACACCGGGGAGCTGTTTTTT
TRBD1	TRBJ1-2	-	TRBV30	17	CAWSYPGTGGWNYGYTF	TGTGCCTGGAGTTATCCCGGGACAGGGGGCTGGAACTATGGCTACACCTTC
TRBD1	TRBJ2-3	-	TRBV15	16	CATSRDRDRAFVEQYF	TGTGCCACCAGCAGAGACCGGGACAGGGCTTTTGTCGAGCAGTATTTT
TRBD1	TRBJ2-5	-	TRBV7-3	13	CASSLQGQETQYF	TGTGCCAGCAGCCTACAGGGGCAAGAGACCCAGTACTTC
-	TRBJ1-6	few	TRBV6-5	16	CASSYGGGINNSPLHF	TGTGCCAGCAGTTACGGCGGGGGTATTAATAATTCACCCCTCCACTTT
-	TRBJ1-1	once	TRBV15	14	CATSRDEGVGEAFF	TGTGCCACCAGCAGAGACGAGGGGGTAGGTGAAGCTTTCTTT
-	TRBJ1-1	few	TRBV6-5	13	CASSYSSGDEAFF	TGTGCCAGCAGTTACTCGTCAGGGGATGAAGCTTTCTTT
TRBD2	TRBJ2-7	-	TRBV4-2	16	CASSQVRTSGSYEQYF	TGTGCCAGCAGCCAAGTCAGGACTAGCGGGTCCTACGAGCAGTACTTC
-	TRBJ2-4	-	TRBV13	14	CASRTAGAKNIQYF	TGTGCCAGCAGGACAGCTGGTGCCAAAAACATTCAGTACTTC